A single sample gave rise to the 20 T cell receptor beta chains below, sequenced in a study of OX40 agonist ivuxolimab in advanced cancers. This table comes from immunoSEQ multiplex PCR, and its TCRdb copy is limited to in-frame clones, with some not included. The table shows over 50,000 clones, with approximately 82% occurring only once. The starting material was CD4+ or CD8+ T cells sorted from blood, obtained in a trial of the OX40 agonist ivuxolimab. The receptors shown here come from an adult with an advanced solid tumor such as melanoma, head and neck, liver or kidney cancer.

J is TRBJ1-1 and V is TRBV20-1; no firm D call. From germline, CDR1 is DFQATT and CDR2 SNEGSKA (reference sequence). This CDR3 has 11 residues. Trimming shortened V by 6 bases and J by 0 bases, and 5 bases separated the two germline ends. The CDR3, as DNA: TGCAGTGCAGCAGTGAACACTGAAGCTTTCTTT. Its protein product is CSAAVNTEAFF.

The CDR3 spells CATRDQSTDTQYF. In DNA, the CDR3 is TGTGCCACCCGGGACCAAAGCACAGATACGCAGTATTTT. V usage is TRBV10-3 and J usage is TRBJ2-3, with D perhaps matching TRBD1 or TRBD2 (5 bases each). The CDR3 loop spans 13 amino acids. Germline V lookup: CDR1 ENHRY, CDR2 SYGVKD. Trimming took 10 bases from V and 0 from J, leaving 11 bases between them.

V and J are TRBV19 and TRBJ1-4; 12 nucleotides agree with TRBD1. The CDR3 contains 15 residues. Germline assignment: CDR1 LNHDA and CDR2 SQIVND (reference sequence). J lost 8 bases, V lost 7 bases, and 8 bases had no gene match. CDR3 region: CASTEGTGGKEKLFF. The CDR3 coding sequence is TGTGCCAGTACCGAAGGGACAGGGGGCAAAGAAAAACTGTTTTTT. The full variable domain, completed using reference TRBV19 and TRBJ1-4, is DGGITQSPKYLFRKEGQNVTLSCEQNLNHDAMYWYRQDPGQGLRLIYYSQIVNDFQKGDIAEGYSVSREKKESFPLTVTSAQKNPTAFYLCASTEGTGGKEKLFFGSGTQLSVL.

V gene TRBV25-1 combines with J gene TRBJ1-1; TRBD1 is a possible D gene (5 bases). The CDR3 spans 12 residues. Between the trimmed V and J ends, which lost 6 bases and 8 bases, there was a span of 13 bases. CDR1 MGHDK and CDR2 SYGVNS come from the germline V gene. In DNA, the CDR3 is TGTGCCAGCAGAAGGGACTCCCTGGAAGCTTTCTTT. It is translated as CASRRDSLEAFF.

The sample holds one count of this clone. This chain uses TRBV7-2 with TRBJ2-3; 8 nucleotides agree with TRBD2. The CDR3 totals 16 residues. V lost 2 bases, J lost 4 bases, and 8 bases stayed unmatched. In germline, CDR1 is SGHTA, CDR2 FQGNSA. The chain's CDR3 is CASSLHGRAIADTQYF. CDR3 bases: TGTGCCAGCAGCTTACACGGGAGGGCCATCGCAGATACGCAGTATTTT.

DNA of the CDR3: TGTGCCAGCAGCCAAGCAGGACTAGCGGATTACACCGGGGAGCTGTTTTTT. Encoded protein: CASSQAGLADYTGELFF. The chain uses TRBV4-2 and TRBJ2-2; TRBD2 matches at 10 bases. CDR3 size: 17 residues. Germline assignment: CDR1 LGHNA and CDR2 YNFKEQ. V gave up 1 base and J gave up 3 bases; unmatched junction bases: 5.

This sequence joins TRBV11-3 and TRBJ2-1, with D possibly matching TRBD2 (6 bases). Germline V gives CDR1 SGHNT, CDR2 YENEEA. Trimming cost V 5 bases and J 5 bases, with 16 bases left between them. The CDR3 totals 15 residues. The CDR3 reads CASSLFGGADNEQFF. DNA of the CDR3: TGTGCCAGCAGCCTATTCGGGGGAGCGGACAATGAGCAGTTCTTC.

The CDR3, as DNA: TGTGCCAGCAGAGGGATTGTGAGGGCCGGGGACGAGCAGTACTTC. Translated: CASRGIVRAGDEQYF. J is TRBJ2-7 and V is TRBV6-1; maybe TRBD2 (5 bases). Germline V CDR1 and CDR2: MNHNS, SASEGT. Deletions cut 6 bases from V and 5 bases from J, with 20 bases between. This CDR3 region has 15 residues.

This chain uses TRBV11-2 with TRBJ2-1, with D perhaps TRBD2 (5 bases). This CDR3 is 14 amino acids long. Germline CDR1 is SGHAT and CDR2 is FQNNGV. Trimming shortened V by 1 base and J by 5 bases, and 9 bases separated the two germline ends. CDR3 sequence (DNA): TGTGCCAGCAGCTTAGGGCGGGCGAACAATGAGCAGTTCTTC. Translated, it gives CASSLGRANNEQFF.

This sequence joins TRBV13 and TRBJ1-3; 11 bases line up with TRBD1. Trimming removed 2 bases from V and 4 bases from J; junction bases left unmatched: 4. The CDR3 has 16 residues. CDR1 is PRHDT and CDR2 is FYEKMQ in the germline V gene (reference sequence). CDR3 coding DNA: TGTGCCAGCAGCTTATGGGGACAGGGGGAAGGAAACACCATATATTTT. Protein sequence: CASSLWGQGEGNTIYF. Filled out from reference TRBV13 and TRBJ1-3, the complete variable domain reads AAGVIQSPRHLIKEKRETATLKCYPIPRHDTVYWYQQGPGQDPQFLISFYEKMQSDKGSIPDRFSAQQFSDYHSELNMSSLELGDSALYFCASSLWGQGEGNTIYFGEGSWLTVV.

V and J are TRBV7-9 and TRBJ2-5; TRBD2 aligns across 7 bases. V was pared by 11 bases and J by 2 bases, with 8 bases of the junction left unmatched. CDR3 size: 13 residues. Looked up from germline, CDR1 is SEHNR and CDR2 is FQNEAQ (reference sequence). The chain's CDR3 is CASRRESQETQYF. The CDR3 nucleotides read TGTGCCTCCAGGCGGGAGAGTCAAGAGACCCAGTACTTC.

The rearrangement uses TRBV7-8 and TRBJ1-2; D unresolved. Germline V lookup: CDR1 SGHVS, CDR2 FQNEAQ. Trimming shortened V by 5 bases and J by 4 bases, and 8 bases separated the two germline ends. This CDR3 has 12 residues. The CDR3 sequence: CASSEGRYGYTF. The DNA for the CDR3 is TGTGCCAGCAGCGAAGGACGCTATGGCTACACCTTC.

This clone has more than one count but fewer than ten. This chain joins TRBV2 and TRBJ2-7, with D perhaps matching TRBD1 or TRBD2 (6 bases each). Germline assignment: CDR1 SNHLY and CDR2 FYNNEI. Trimming took off 4 bases at V and 0 bases at J, with 16 bases between the two ends. The CDR3 runs 16 residues. The CDR3 region has the DNA TGTGCCAGCAGTGGGGGGGCCGCACAGGGCTCCTACGAGCAGTACTTC. Translating gives CASSGGAAQGSYEQYF.

The rearrangement uses TRBV7-9 and TRBJ2-1; D not certain. Trimming stripped 2 bases from V and 6 bases from J, with 14 bases between. Per the germline V gene, CDR1 is SEHNR and CDR2 is FQNEAQ (reference sequence). The CDR3 is made up of 15 amino acids. The CDR3 region has the DNA TGTGCCAGCAGCTTACTCAGCCTTTGGGGCAATGAGCAGTTCTTC. Translating it yields CASSLLSLWGNEQFF.

The J gene is TRBJ1-1, the V gene TRBV6-4; D gene uncertain. CDR3 size: 13 residues. Germline values: CDR1 MRHNA, CDR2 SNTAGT. V lost 6 bases to trimming and J lost 5 bases, with 13 bases between them. CDR3 in amino acids: CASSRADGTEAFF. CDR3 sequence (DNA): TGTGCCAGCAGCCGGGCCGACGGGACTGAAGCTTTCTTT.

The chain employs TRBV5-1 and TRBJ2-3, with a possible D match to TRBD1 (5 bases). This CDR3 has 15 residues. Germline CDR1 is SGHRS and CDR2 is YFSETQ. The V end lost 0 bases, the J end lost 2 bases, and 10 bases lay between the germline ends. CDR3 coding DNA: TGCGCCAGCAGCTTGGCCCGACAGAACACAGATACGCAGTATTTT. This encodes CASSLARQNTDTQYF.

The V and J genes are TRBV5-1 and TRBJ2-3; 9 nucleotides agree with TRBD2. Trimming cost V 0 bases and J 3 bases; bases outside gene matches: 5. The CDR3 loop spans 16 amino acids. The V gene's germline CDR1 is SGHRS and CDR2 YFSETQ. The CDR3 here is CASSLASGTVTDTQYF. In nucleotides, the CDR3 is TGCGCCAGCAGCTTGGCTAGCGGGACCGTGACAGATACGCAGTATTTT.

The table lists this clone with a count of one. CDR3 DNA: TGCGCCAGCAGCGCCCTGCCGGGACCACAAGAGACCCAGTACTTC. Protein product: CASSALPGPQETQYF. The chain employs TRBV5-1 and TRBJ2-5; possibly TRBD1 or TRBD2 for D (5 bases each). The V end was cut by 4 bases, the J end by 2 bases, with 15 bases between. Germline V gene lookup returns CDR1 SGHRS and CDR2 YFSETQ. The CDR3 extends over 15 amino acids.

This clone was seen a few times. The chain employs TRBV4-1 and TRBJ2-7; the D gene is possibly TRBD1 (5 bases). V lost 4 bases and J 1 base, leaving 8 bases between the germline ends. In germline, CDR1 is MGHRA, CDR2 YSYEKL. This CDR3 spans 13 amino acids. In nucleotides, the CDR3 is TGCGCCAGCAGCCTAGGGGTTTCCTACGAGCAGTACTTC. Protein: CASSLGVSYEQYF.

This clone was seen only once. The V call is TRBV5-4, the J call TRBJ1-3; unclear D gene. Trimming left V 0 bases short and J 0 bases short, with 7 bases between. Germline-derived CDR1 and CDR2 are SGHNT and YYREEE (reference sequence). This CDR3 contains 15 residues. Here the CDR3 reads CASSLDGHSGNTIYF. Written as DNA, the CDR3 is TGTGCCAGCAGCTTGGACGGCCACTCTGGAAACACCATATATTTT.